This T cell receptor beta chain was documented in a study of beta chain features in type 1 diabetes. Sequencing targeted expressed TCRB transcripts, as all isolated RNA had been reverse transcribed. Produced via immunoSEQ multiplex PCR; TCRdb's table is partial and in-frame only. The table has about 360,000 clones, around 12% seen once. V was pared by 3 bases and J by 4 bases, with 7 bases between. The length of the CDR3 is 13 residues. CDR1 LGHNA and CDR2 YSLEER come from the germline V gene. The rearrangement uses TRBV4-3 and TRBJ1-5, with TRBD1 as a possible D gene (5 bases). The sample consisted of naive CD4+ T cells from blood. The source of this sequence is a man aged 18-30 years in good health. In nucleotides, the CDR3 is TGCGCCAGCAGCCAGGGACTAAATCAGCCCCAGCATTTT. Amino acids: CASSQGLNQPQHF.